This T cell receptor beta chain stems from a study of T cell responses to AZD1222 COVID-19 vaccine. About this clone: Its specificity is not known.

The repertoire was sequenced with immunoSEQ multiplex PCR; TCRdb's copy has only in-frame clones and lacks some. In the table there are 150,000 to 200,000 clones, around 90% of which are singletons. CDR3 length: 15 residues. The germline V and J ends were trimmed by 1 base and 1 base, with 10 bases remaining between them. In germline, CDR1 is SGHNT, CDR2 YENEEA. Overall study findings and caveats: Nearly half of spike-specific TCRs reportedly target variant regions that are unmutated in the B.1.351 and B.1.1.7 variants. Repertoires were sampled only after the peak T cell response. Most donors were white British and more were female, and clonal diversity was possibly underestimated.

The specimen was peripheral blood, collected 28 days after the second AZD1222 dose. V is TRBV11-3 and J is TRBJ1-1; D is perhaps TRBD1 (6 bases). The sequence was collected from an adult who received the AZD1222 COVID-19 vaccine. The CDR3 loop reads CASSLGLGANTEAFF. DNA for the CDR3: TGTGCCAGCAGCTTAGGTCTGGGGGCGAACACTGAAGCTTTCTTT.